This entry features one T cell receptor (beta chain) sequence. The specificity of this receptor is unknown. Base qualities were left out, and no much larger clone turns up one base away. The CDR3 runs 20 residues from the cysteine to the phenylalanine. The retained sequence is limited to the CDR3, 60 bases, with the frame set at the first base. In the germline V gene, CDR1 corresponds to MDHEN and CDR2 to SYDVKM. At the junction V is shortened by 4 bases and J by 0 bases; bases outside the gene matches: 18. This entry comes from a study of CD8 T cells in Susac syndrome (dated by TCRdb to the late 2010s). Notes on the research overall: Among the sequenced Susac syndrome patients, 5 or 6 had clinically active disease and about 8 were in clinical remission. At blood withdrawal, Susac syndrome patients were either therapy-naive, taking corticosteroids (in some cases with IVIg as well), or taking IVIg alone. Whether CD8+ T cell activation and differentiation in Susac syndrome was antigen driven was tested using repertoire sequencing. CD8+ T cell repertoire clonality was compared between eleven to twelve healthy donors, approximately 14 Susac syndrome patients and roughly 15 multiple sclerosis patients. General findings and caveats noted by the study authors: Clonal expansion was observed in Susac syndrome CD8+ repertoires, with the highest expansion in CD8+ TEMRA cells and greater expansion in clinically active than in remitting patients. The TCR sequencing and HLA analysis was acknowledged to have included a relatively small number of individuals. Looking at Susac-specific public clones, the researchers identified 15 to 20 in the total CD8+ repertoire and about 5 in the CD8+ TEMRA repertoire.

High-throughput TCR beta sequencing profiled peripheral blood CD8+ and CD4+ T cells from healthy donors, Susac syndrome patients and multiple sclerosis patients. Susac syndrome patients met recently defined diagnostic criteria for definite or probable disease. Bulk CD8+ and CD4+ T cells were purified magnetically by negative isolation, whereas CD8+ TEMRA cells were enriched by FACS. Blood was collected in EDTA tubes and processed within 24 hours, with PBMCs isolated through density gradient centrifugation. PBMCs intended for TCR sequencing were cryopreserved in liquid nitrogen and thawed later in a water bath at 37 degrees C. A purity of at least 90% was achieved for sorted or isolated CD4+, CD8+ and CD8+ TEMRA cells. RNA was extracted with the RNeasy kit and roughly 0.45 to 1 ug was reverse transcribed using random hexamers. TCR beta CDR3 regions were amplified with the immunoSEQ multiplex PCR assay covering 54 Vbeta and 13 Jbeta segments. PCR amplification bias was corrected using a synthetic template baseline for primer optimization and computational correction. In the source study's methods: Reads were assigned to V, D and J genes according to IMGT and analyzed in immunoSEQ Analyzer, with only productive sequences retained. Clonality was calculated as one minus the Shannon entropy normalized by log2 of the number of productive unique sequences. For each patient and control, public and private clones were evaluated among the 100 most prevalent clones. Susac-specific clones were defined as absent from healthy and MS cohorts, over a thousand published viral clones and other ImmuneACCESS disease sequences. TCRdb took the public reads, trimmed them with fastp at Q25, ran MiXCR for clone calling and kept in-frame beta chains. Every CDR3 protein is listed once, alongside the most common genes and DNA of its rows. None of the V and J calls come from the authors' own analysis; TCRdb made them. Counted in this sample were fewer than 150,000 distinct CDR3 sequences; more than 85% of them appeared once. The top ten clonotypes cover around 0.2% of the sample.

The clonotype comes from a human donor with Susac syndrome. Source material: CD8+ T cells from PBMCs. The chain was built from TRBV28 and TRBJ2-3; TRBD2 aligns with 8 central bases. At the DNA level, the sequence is TGTGCCAGCAGTTACCCCCGGCCCCGCTTAGCGGGACTTAGCACAGATACGCAGTATTTT. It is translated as CASSYPRPRLAGLSTDTQYF.